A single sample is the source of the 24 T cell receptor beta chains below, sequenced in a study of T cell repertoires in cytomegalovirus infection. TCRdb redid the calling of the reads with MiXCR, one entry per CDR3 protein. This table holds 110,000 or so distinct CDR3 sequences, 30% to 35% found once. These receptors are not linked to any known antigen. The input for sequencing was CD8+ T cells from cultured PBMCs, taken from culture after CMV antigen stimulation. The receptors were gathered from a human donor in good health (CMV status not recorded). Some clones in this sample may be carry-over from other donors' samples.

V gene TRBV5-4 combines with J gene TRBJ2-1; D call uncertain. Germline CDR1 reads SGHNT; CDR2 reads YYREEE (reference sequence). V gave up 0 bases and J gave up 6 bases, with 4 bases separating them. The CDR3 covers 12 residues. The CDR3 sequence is CASSLETNEQFF. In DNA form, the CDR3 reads TGTGCCAGCAGCTTGGAGACCAATGAGCAGTTCTTC.

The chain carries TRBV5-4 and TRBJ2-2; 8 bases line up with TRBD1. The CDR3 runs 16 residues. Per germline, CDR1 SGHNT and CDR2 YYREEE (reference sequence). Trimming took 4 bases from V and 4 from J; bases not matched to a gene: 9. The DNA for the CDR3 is TGTGCCAGCAGCGGAGGACAGGGACGGGCCACCGGGGAGCTGTTTTTT. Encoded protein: CASSGGQGRATGELFF. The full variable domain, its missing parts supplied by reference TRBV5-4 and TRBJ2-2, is ETGVTQSPTHLIKTRGQQVTLRCSSQSGHNTVSWYQQALGQGPQFIFQYYREEENGRGNFPPRFSGLQFPNYSSELNVNALELDDSALYLCASSGGQGRATGELFFGEGSRLTVL.

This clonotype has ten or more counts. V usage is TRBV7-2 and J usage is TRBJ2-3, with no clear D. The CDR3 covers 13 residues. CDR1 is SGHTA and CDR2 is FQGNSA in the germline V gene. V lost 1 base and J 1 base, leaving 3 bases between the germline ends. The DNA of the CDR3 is TGTGCCAGCAGCTTAGATGGCACAGATACGCAGTATTTT. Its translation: CASSLDGTDTQYF.

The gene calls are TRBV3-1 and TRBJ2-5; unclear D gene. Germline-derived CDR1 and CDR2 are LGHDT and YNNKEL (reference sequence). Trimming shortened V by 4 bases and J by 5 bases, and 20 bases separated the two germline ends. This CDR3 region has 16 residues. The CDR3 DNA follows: TGTGCCAGCAGCCGCGGTATAACCCCCGCCAGGGAGACCCAGTACTTC. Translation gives CASSRGITPARETQYF.

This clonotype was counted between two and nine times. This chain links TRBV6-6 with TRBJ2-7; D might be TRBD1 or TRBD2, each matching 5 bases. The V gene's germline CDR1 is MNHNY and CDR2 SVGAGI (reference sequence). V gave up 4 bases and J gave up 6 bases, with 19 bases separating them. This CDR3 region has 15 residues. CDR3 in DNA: TGTGCCAGCAGTTTTTCGGGGCGCCATTCATCCGAGCAGTACTTC. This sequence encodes CASSFSGRHSSEQYF.

CDR3 DNA: TGTGCCAGCACCGCCGGTGGTTGGGAGACCCAGTACTTC. It yields the protein CASTAGGWETQYF. The chain links TRBV12-3 or TRBV12-4 to TRBJ2-5; D is uncertain. The CDR3 spans 13 residues. V was shortened by 7 bases and J by 5 bases, with 14 bases between the two germline ends.

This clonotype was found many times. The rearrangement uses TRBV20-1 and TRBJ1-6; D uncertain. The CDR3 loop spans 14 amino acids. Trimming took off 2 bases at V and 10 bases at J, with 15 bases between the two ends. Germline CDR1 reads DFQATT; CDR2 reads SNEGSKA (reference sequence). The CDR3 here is CSARRTVLESPLHF. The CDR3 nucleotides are TGCAGTGCTAGACGGACCGTACTCGAGTCACCCCTCCACTTT.

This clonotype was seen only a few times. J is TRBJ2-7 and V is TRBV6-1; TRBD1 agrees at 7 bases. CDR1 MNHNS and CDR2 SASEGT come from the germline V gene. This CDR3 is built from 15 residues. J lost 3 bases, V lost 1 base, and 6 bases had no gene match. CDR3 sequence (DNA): TGTGCCAGCAGTGAAGTGGGCAGGGGGAGCTACGAGCAGTACTTC. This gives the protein CASSEVGRGSYEQYF.

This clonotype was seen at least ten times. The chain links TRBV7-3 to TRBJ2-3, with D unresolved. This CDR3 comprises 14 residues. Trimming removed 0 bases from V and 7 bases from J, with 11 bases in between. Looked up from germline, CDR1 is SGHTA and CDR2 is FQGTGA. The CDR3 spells CASSLTARPNTQYF. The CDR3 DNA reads TGTGCCAGCAGCTTAACAGCTCGACCGAATACGCAGTATTTT.

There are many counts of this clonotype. CDR3 protein: CASSFTVYEQYF. CDR3 nucleotides: TGTGCCAGCAGCTTCACAGTGTACGAGCAGTACTTC. The V and J genes are TRBV28 and TRBJ2-7; D not resolved. Trimming took 6 bases from V and 4 from J, leaving 10 bases between them. Germline-derived CDR1 and CDR2 are MDHEN and SYDVKM. The CDR3 is 12 residues long.

In DNA form, the CDR3 reads TGTGCCAGCAGTCTCACAGGGGGTGGGGAGACCCAGTACTTC. Translating gives CASSLTGGGETQYF. The J gene is TRBJ2-5, the V gene TRBV12-3 or TRBV12-4; TRBD1 matches at 8 bases. V was clipped by 5 bases and J by 5 bases; unmatched bases: 7. The CDR3 has 14 residues.

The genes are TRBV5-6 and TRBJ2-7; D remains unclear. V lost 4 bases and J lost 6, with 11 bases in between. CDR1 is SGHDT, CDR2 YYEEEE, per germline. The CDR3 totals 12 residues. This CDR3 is CASSPGMREQYF. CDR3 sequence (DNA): TGTGCCAGCAGCCCGGGCATGCGCGAGCAGTACTTC. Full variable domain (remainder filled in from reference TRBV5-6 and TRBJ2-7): DAGVTQSPTHLIKTRGQQVTLRCSPKSGHDTVSWYQQALGQGPQFIFQYYEEEERQRGNFPDRFSGHQFPNYSSELNVNALLLGDSALYLCASSPGMREQYFGPGTRLTVT.

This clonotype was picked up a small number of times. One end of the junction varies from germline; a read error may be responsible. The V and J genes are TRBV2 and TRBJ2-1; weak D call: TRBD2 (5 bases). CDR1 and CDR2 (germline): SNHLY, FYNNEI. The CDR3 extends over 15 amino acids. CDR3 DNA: TGTGCCAGCAGTGATGGCCAGGAGGAGTACAATGAGCAGTTTTTC. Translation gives CASSDGQEEYNEQFF.

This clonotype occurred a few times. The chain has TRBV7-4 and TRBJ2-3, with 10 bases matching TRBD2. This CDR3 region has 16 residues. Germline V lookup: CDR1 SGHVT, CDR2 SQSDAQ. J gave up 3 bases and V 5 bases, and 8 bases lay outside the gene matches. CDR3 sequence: CASSPSGGAETDTQYF. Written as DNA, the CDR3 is TGTGCCAGCAGCCCCAGCGGGGGGGCCGAAACAGATACGCAGTATTTT.

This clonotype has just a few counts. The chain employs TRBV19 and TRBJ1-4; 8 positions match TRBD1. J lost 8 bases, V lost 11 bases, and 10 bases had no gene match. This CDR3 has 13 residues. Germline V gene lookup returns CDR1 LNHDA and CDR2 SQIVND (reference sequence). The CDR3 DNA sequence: TGTGCCTGTCGGACAGGGCTTGGGGAAAAACTGTTTTTT. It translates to CACRTGLGEKLFF.

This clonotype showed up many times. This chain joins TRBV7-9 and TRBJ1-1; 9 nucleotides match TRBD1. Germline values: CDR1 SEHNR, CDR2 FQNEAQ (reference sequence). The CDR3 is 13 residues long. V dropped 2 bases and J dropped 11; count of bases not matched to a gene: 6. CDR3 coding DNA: TGTGCCAGCAGCTTATCGGGGACAGGGACCGCTTTCTTT. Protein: CASSLSGTGTAFF.

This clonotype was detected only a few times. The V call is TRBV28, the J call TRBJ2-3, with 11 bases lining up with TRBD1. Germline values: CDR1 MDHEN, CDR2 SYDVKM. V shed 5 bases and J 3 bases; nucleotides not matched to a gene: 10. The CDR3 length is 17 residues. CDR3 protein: CASSKRTGGYRTDTQYF. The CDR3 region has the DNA TGTGCCAGCAGTAAGCGGACAGGGGGCTATAGGACAGATACGCAGTATTTT.

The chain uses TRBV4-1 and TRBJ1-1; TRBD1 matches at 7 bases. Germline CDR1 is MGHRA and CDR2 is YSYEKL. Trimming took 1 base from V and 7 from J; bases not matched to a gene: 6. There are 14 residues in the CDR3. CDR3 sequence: CASSQGEGGNEAFF. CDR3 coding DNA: TGCGCCAGCAGCCAAGGAGAAGGGGGCAATGAAGCTTTCTTT.

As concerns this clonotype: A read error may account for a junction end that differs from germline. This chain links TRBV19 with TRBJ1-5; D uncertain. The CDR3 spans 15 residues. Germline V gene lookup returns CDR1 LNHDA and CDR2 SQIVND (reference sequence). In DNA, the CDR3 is TGTGCCAGTAGTGCGACTAGACCCTTCGATCAGCACCAGCATTTT. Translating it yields CASSATRPFDQHQHF.

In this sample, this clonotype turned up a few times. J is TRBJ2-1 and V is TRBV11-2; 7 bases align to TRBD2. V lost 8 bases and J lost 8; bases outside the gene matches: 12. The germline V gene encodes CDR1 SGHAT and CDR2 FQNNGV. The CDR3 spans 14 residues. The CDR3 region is CASVRSGVGDEQFF. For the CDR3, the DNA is TGTGCCAGCGTTAGAAGCGGGGTAGGCGATGAGCAGTTCTTC.

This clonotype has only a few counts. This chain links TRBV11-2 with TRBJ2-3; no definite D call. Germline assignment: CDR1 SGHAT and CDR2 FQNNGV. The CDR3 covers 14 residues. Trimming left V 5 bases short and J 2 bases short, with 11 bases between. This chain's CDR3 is CASSQSWVTDTQYF. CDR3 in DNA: TGTGCCAGCAGCCAAAGTTGGGTCACAGATACGCAGTATTTT.

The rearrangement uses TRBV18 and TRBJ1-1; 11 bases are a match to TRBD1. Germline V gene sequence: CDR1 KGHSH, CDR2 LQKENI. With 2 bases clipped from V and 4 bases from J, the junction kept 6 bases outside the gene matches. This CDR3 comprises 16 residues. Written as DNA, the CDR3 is TGTGCCAGCTCACCAGGGACGGGGACAGGGGGCACTGAAGCTTTCTTT. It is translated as CASSPGTGTGGTEAFF.

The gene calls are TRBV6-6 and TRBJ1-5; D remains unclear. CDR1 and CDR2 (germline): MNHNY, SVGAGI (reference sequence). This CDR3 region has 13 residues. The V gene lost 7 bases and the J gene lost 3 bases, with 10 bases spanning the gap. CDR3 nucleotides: TGTGCCAGCAACCCCAGCTTCAATCAGCCCCAGCATTTT. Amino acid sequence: CASNPSFNQPQHF.

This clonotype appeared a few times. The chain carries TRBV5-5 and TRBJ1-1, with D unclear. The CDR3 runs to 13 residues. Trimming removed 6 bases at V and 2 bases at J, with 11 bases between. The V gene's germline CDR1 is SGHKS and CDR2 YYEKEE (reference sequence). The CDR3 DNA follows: TGTGCCAGCAAACAGACACCCAACACTGAAGCTTTCTTT. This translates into CASKQTPNTEAFF.